One sample yielded the 30 T cell receptor beta chains listed below, sequenced in a study of PD-1 blockade in classical Hodgkin lymphoma (TCRdb year 2020). Libraries were made using the immunoSEQ multiplex PCR assay. TCRdb limited this immuneACCESS table to in-frame rearrangements with V and J called. A share of clones is missing; checked studies link under half to unresolved V genes, and the rest is unexplained. The sample table records approximately 6,800 clones; 60% of these occur just once. The ten largest clones capture about 9.4% of the sample. Reading the label with the study, this specimen's time point is: cycle 4 day 1 (C4D1), after more than five weeks of nivolumab. Every trial patient had relapsed following autologous stem cell transplantation, and prior brentuximab vedotin exposure was what differed among cohorts A, B and C. Using a Miltenyi CD8+ T cell isolation kit, CD8+ T cells were purified from thawed PBMCs through magnetic negative selection.

The sample in question was CD8+ T cells from blood, obtained before the fourth cycle of nivolumab. Source of these receptors: a human donor with classical Hodgkin lymphoma.

The V and J genes are TRBV11-3 and TRBJ2-2, with a tentative D call TRBD2 (5 bases). The CDR3 is made up of 14 amino acids. In germline, CDR1 is SGHNT, CDR2 YENEEA. Trimming took off 1 base at V and 10 bases at J, with 13 bases between the two ends. Here the CDR3 DNA reads TGTGCCAGCAGCTTAGGAGGACGTAGCGTGGAGCTGTTTTTT. Translation: CASSLGGRSVELFF.

In its sample, this clone was seen a few times. The chain has TRBV28 and TRBJ1-5, with 10 bases aligning to TRBD1. This CDR3 is built from 19 residues. Germline CDR1 reads MDHEN; CDR2 reads SYDVKM. Unmatched junction bases numbered 16, after V lost 6 bases and J lost 2 bases. CDR3 sequence reads: CASSSPRTGGSVGNQPQHF. DNA of the CDR3: TGTGCCAGCAGCAGTCCCCGGACAGGGGGAAGTGTGGGCAATCAGCCCCAGCATTTT. Drawing the rest from reference TRBV28 and TRBJ1-5, the complete variable domain is DVKVTQSSRYLVKRTGEKVFLECVQDMDHENMFWYRQDPGLGLRLIYFSYDVKMKEKGDIPEGYSVSREKKERFSLILESASTNQTSMYLCASSSPRTGGSVGNQPQHFGDGTRLSIL.

This clone was counted a few times. V gene TRBV10-3 combines with J gene TRBJ2-7; no reliable D call. CDR1 and CDR2 from the germline V gene are ENHRY and SYGVKD. The CDR3 length is 16 residues. The ends were cut back, 1 base at V and 0 bases at J, with 13 bases in the middle. The CDR3 sequence is CAISELNFHSSYEQYF. CDR3 nucleotide sequence: TGTGCCATCAGTGAGTTGAACTTTCACAGCTCCTACGAGCAGTACTTC.

The genes are TRBV27 and TRBJ2-5; D is ambiguous. Germline V gene sequence: CDR1 MNHEY, CDR2 SMNVEV (reference sequence). Deletions cut 5 bases from V and 5 bases from J, with 12 bases between. This CDR3 has 13 amino acids. The CDR3 loop reads CASSPNRLETQYF. CDR3 coding DNA: TGTGCCAGCAGTCCCAACCGACTGGAGACCCAGTACTTC.

This chain joins TRBV4-1 and TRBJ2-1; D is unclear. The CDR3 extends over 16 amino acids. The germline V gene has CDR1 MGHRA and CDR2 YSYEKL. V lost 0 bases and J lost 3, with 12 bases in between. The CDR3 region is CASSQDLAASYNEQFF. CDR3 coding DNA: TGCGCCAGCAGCCAAGATTTGGCAGCTAGCTACAATGAGCAGTTCTTC.

This clone is medium-sized (0.01 to 0.1%) in the sample. This chain connects TRBV4-1 to TRBJ1-4, with D perhaps matching TRBD1 (6 bases). Germline V CDR1 and CDR2: MGHRA, YSYEKL. The V gene lost 2 bases and the J gene lost 0 bases, with 16 bases spanning the gap. The CDR3 covers 18 residues. The CDR3 loop is CASSQRQTGDATNEKLFF. As DNA, the CDR3 is TGCGCCAGCAGCCAACGACAGACAGGCGACGCAACTAATGAAAAACTGTTTTTT.

The chain links TRBV9 to TRBJ1-3; tentatively, D is TRBD1 (6 bases). This CDR3 is 16 amino acids long. CDR1 is SGDLS, CDR2 YYNGEE, per germline. Trimming cost V 0 bases and J 0 bases, with 10 bases left between them. The CDR3 protein is CASSVATGASGNTIYF. The CDR3 region has the DNA TGTGCCAGCAGCGTAGCTACGGGGGCCTCTGGAAACACCATATATTTT.

The chain joins TRBV11-2 to TRBJ2-7; either TRBD1 or TRBD2 may supply D (5 bases each). Germline values: CDR1 SGHAT, CDR2 FQNNGV. V was trimmed by 2 bases and J by 4 bases, leaving 9 bases between them. CDR3 size: 13 residues. In nucleotides, the CDR3 is TGTGCCAGCAGCTTACAGGGAGATTACGAGCAGTACTTC. Translated, it gives CASSLQGDYEQYF.

This clone is medium-sized (0.01 to 0.1%) within its sample. The chain links TRBV10-3 to TRBJ1-4; D is ambiguous. This CDR3 is built from 15 residues. The ends were cut back, 0 bases at V and 6 bases at J, with 11 bases in the middle. Germline V gives CDR1 ENHRY, CDR2 SYGVKD. The CDR3 is CAISESTDADEKLFF. Here the CDR3 DNA reads TGTGCCATCAGTGAGTCGACGGACGCCGATGAAAAACTGTTTTTT.

This sequence joins TRBV7-8 and TRBJ1-2, with 8 bases matching TRBD1. Germline V gene data show CDR1 as SGHVS and CDR2 as FQNEAQ. There are 16 residues in the CDR3. Trimming removed 3 bases from V and 1 base from J; junction bases left unmatched: 7. The DNA of the CDR3 is TGTGCCAGCAGCTTTGACGGGACAGGCTTTAACTATGGCTACACCTTC. Residues: CASSFDGTGFNYGYTF. Based on the CDR3 plus reference TRBV7-8 and TRBJ1-2, the full variable domain is GAGVSQSPRYKVAKRGQDVALRCDPISGHVSLFWYQQALGQGPEFLTYFQNEAQLDKSGLPSDRFFAERPEGSVSTLKIQRTQQEDSAVYLCASSFDGTGFNYGYTFGSGTRLTVV.

The rearrangement uses TRBV30 and TRBJ1-1; D is undetermined. The germline V gene has CDR1 GTSNPN and CDR2 SVGIG (reference sequence). This CDR3 region has 11 residues. V shed 5 bases and J shed 5 bases, with 9 bases lying between them. This chain's CDR3 is CAWSDGTEAFF. The CDR3 coding sequence is TGTGCCTGGTCGGATGGGACTGAAGCTTTCTTT.

This chain connects TRBV7-6 to TRBJ2-7; no definite D call. V lost 5 bases and J lost 0, with 11 bases in between. The CDR3 consists of 14 residues. Germline values: CDR1 SGHVS, CDR2 FNYEAQ. The CDR3 spells CASSQSGGSYEQYF. The CDR3 bases are TGTGCCAGCAGCCAATCCGGTGGCTCCTACGAGCAGTACTTC.

This clone was seen a handful of times. V gene TRBV7-9 combines with J gene TRBJ2-7; no definite D call. Germline V gene sequence: CDR1 SEHNR, CDR2 FQNEAQ (reference sequence). The CDR3 sequence is 11 residues long. V shed 3 bases and J shed 6 bases, with 6 bases lying between them. CDR3: CASSFISEQYF. The CDR3 bases are TGTGCCAGCAGCTTCATTTCCGAGCAGTACTTC. The variable domain in full, with the rest retrieved from reference TRBV7-9 and TRBJ2-7, is DTGVSQNPRHKITKRGQNVTFRCDPISEHNRLYWYRQTLGQGPEFLTYFQNEAQLEKSRLLSDRFSAERPKGSFSTLEIQRTEQGDSAMYLCASSFISEQYFGPGTRLTVT.

This clone was seen more than once but under ten times. This chain uses TRBV7-9 with TRBJ2-2; 9 nucleotides match TRBD2. The germline gives CDR1 SEHNR, CDR2 FQNEAQ (reference sequence). V lost 6 bases, J lost 6 bases, and 5 bases stayed unmatched. This CDR3 is built from 14 residues. The CDR3 coding sequence is TGTGCCAGCAGTAGCGGGAGCGGTTCCGGGGAGCTGTTTTTT. Its translation is CASSSGSGSGELFF.

V and J are TRBV5-1 and TRBJ1-6; D call uncertain. The CDR3 spans 17 residues. The V gene lost 0 bases and the J gene lost 0 bases, with 10 bases spanning the gap. The germline V gene has CDR1 SGHRS and CDR2 YFSETQ. The CDR3 is CASSLEWQSSYNSPLHF. CDR3 nucleotide sequence: TGCGCCAGCAGCTTGGAGTGGCAGAGCTCCTATAATTCACCCCTCCACTTT.

CDR3 DNA sequence: TGTGCCAGTAGTCCCAGGGACAATCAGCCCCAGCATTTT. Its translation: CASSPRDNQPQHF. This chain uses TRBV19 with TRBJ1-5; tentatively, D is TRBD1 (5 bases). Germline V CDR1 and CDR2: LNHDA, SQIVND (reference sequence). This CDR3 region has 13 residues. V was cut by 5 bases and J by 3 bases, with 8 bases left in between.

This clone was seen only a few times. The V call is TRBV28, the J call TRBJ2-7, with 7 bases identical to TRBD1. Per germline, CDR1 MDHEN and CDR2 SYDVKM. This CDR3 is 16 amino acids long. V shed 3 bases and J 6 bases; nucleotides not matched to a gene: 14. Here the CDR3 DNA reads TGTGCCAGCAGTTTTAAACAGGGGTACGTTCCTCGCGAGCAGTACTTC. Amino acid sequence: CASSFKQGYVPREQYF.

V usage is TRBV7-6 and J usage is TRBJ2-3; D not certain. Trimming removed 2 bases from V and 4 bases from J, with 4 bases in between. This CDR3 has 12 residues. CDR1 is SGHVS and CDR2 is FNYEAQ in the germline V gene. The CDR3 DNA reads TGTGCCAGCAGCTTACTGGCAGATACGCAGTATTTT. It codes for CASSLLADTQYF. The variable domain in full, completed from reference TRBV7-6 and TRBJ2-3, reads GAGVSQSPRYKVTKRGQDVALRCDPISGHVSLYWYRQALGQGPEFLTYFNYEAQQDKSGLPNDRFSAERPEGSISTLTIQRTEQRDSAMYRCASSLLADTQYFGPGTRLTVL.

The CDR3 loop reads CASSQVGLTYEQYF. DNA of the CDR3: TGTGCCAGCAGCCAAGTCGGCTTGACCTACGAGCAGTACTTC. The chain links TRBV14 to TRBJ2-7; the D is unclear. The CDR3 extends over 14 amino acids. Trimming stripped 1 base from V and 2 bases from J, with 9 bases between. Looked up from germline, CDR1 is SGHDN and CDR2 is FVKESK.

The genes are TRBV7-9 and TRBJ2-3, with D maybe TRBD2 (5 bases). This CDR3 spans 17 amino acids. Trimming took off 5 bases at V and 1 base at J, with 19 bases between the two ends. In germline, CDR1 is SEHNR, CDR2 FQNEAQ (reference sequence). CDR3 nucleotides: TGTGCCAGCAGCCCACCGCGGGTGGGTCTTGGCACAGATACGCAGTATTTT. Encoded protein: CASSPPRVGLGTDTQYF.

This clone showed up just a few times. J is TRBJ2-7 and V is TRBV27; 7 bases agree with TRBD1. The CDR3 runs 15 residues. V was pared by 8 bases and J by 0 bases, with 10 bases of the junction left unmatched. CDR1 and CDR2 (germline): MNHEY, SMNVEV (reference sequence). CDR3 sequence: CASGTGTEPSYEQYF. The CDR3 bases are TGTGCCAGCGGAACCGGGACAGAACCCTCCTACGAGCAGTACTTC.

This clone was observed once. The gene calls are TRBV18 and TRBJ2-7; D may be TRBD1 (5 bases). Trimming stripped 1 base from V and 2 bases from J, with 12 bases between. The CDR3 covers 15 residues. CDR1 and CDR2 from the germline V gene are KGHSH and LQKENI. The CDR3 DNA sequence: TGTGCCAGCTCACCACGATCACAGGATACCTACGAGCAGTACTTC. It encodes CASSPRSQDTYEQYF.

This chain joins TRBV2 and TRBJ1-2, with TRBD1 matching over 8 bases. Per germline, CDR1 SNHLY and CDR2 FYNNEI. The V gene end was trimmed by 1 base and the J gene end by 6 bases; junction bases not matched to a gene: 10. CDR3 size: 16 residues. The CDR3 nucleotides read TGTGCCAGCAGTGAAGTTGAGTATCGGACAGGGAATGGCTACACCTTC. The encoded protein is CASSEVEYRTGNGYTF. The whole variable domain, filled in from reference TRBV2 and TRBJ1-2, reads EPEVTQTPSHQVTQMGQEVILRCVPISNHLYFYWYRQILGQKVEFLVSFYNNEISEKSEIFDDQFSVERPDGSNFTLKIRSTKLEDSAMYFCASSEVEYRTGNGYTFGSGTRLTVV.

This chain connects TRBV27 to TRBJ1-6; D is perhaps TRBD1 (6 bases). V shed 2 bases and J shed 7 bases, with 12 bases lying between them. CDR3 length: 15 amino acids. Germline V CDR1 and CDR2: MNHEY, SMNVEV (reference sequence). In DNA, the CDR3 is TGTGCCAGCAGTTTAATTACAGGGAAGAATTCACCCCTCCACTTT. Amino acids: CASSLITGKNSPLHF.

The chain links TRBV29-1 to TRBJ2-1; 9 bases line up with TRBD2. Looked up from germline, CDR1 is SQVTM and CDR2 is ANQGSEA. V gave up 5 bases and J gave up 3 bases; unmatched junction bases: 2. The CDR3 runs 13 residues. The CDR3 nucleotides read TGCAGCGTTTGGCGGGAGGGCTACAATGAGCAGTTCTTC. It is translated as CSVWREGYNEQFF.

This clone was seen once. The genes are TRBV7-6 and TRBJ2-7; 7 bases match TRBD2. V lost 5 bases, J lost 4 bases, and 14 bases stayed unmatched. This CDR3 has 16 residues. CDR1 is SGHVS, CDR2 FNYEAQ, per germline. The CDR3 DNA sequence: TGTGCCAGCAGCCCCAGAGGGCGGGAGAGCGGGTACGAGCAGTACTTC. This encodes CASSPRGRESGYEQYF.

The V gene is TRBV7-6, the J gene TRBJ2-5, with D perhaps matching TRBD1 (7 bases). The V and J ends lost 3 bases and 0 bases respectively, with 11 bases between them. Germline loops: CDR1 SGHVS, CDR2 FNYEAQ. The CDR3 spans 15 residues. CDR3 in amino acids: CASSFRGTHQETQYF. The CDR3 coding sequence is TGTGCCAGCAGCTTCAGGGGGACTCACCAAGAGACCCAGTACTTC.

The V call is TRBV10-3, the J call TRBJ2-7; 11 bases align to TRBD2. The CDR3 contains 15 residues. Germline V gene lookup returns CDR1 ENHRY and CDR2 SYGVKD. J was trimmed by 1 base and V by 7 bases; bases with no gene match: 6. CDR3 in DNA: TGTGCCATCATGACTAGCGGGACTCAATCCTACGAGCAGTACTTC. Its translation is CAIMTSGTQSYEQYF.

This clone has a handful of counts. The chain combines TRBV30 with TRBJ2-1; perhaps TRBD2 as D (6 bases). Looked up from germline, CDR1 is GTSNPN and CDR2 is SVGIG (reference sequence). V shed 0 bases and J shed 2 bases, with 11 bases lying between them. The CDR3 contains 15 residues. The chain's CDR3 is CAWSVRGRTYNEQFF. CDR3 DNA: TGTGCCTGGAGTGTACGGGGGAGAACCTACAATGAGCAGTTCTTC.

This clone is deemed medium-sized (0.01 to 0.1%). This chain joins TRBV29-1 and TRBJ2-2, with no clear D. The CDR3 consists of 13 residues. Trimming left V 3 bases short and J 1 base short, with 6 bases between. In germline, CDR1 is SQVTM, CDR2 ANQGSEA. CDR3 nucleotide sequence: TGCAGCGTTGATTTTTGGAACACCGGGGAGCTGTTTTTT. It specifies CSVDFWNTGELFF.